This passage covers 29 T cell receptor beta chains from one sample sequenced in a study of T cell clones after liver transplantation. Produced via immunoSEQ multiplex PCR; TCRdb's table is partial and in-frame only. The sample lists 50,000 or so clones, 80% to 90% occurring once. The sequencing used CD8+ T cells from blood, collected 12 months after liver transplant. These TCRs come from a human patient who received a liver transplant. The graft donor may be the source of some T cells.

V usage is TRBV27 and J usage is TRBJ2-6; D remains ambiguous. With 8 bases removed from V and 4 bases from J, the gap between germline ends came to 6 bases. This CDR3 has 12 amino acids. Germline V gene lookup returns CDR1 MNHEY and CDR2 SMNVEV (reference sequence). The CDR3 DNA follows: TGTGCCAGCCGGACCGGGGCCAACGTCCTGACTTTC. Residues: CASRTGANVLTF.

The J gene is TRBJ2-2, the V gene TRBV27, with 7 bases lining up with TRBD1. Germline values: CDR1 MNHEY, CDR2 SMNVEV (reference sequence). The V gene end was trimmed by 3 bases and the J gene end by 2 bases; junction bases not matched to a gene: 6. The CDR3 totals 16 residues. CDR3 protein: CASSFGYRGNTGELFF. The CDR3 DNA reads TGTGCCAGCAGTTTCGGCTACAGGGGTAACACCGGGGAGCTGTTTTTT.

This chain joins TRBV27 and TRBJ2-7, with a tentative D call TRBD1 (5 bases). The germline gives CDR1 MNHEY, CDR2 SMNVEV (reference sequence). Trimming shortened V by 6 bases and J by 1 base, and 16 bases separated the two germline ends. CDR3 size: 15 residues. The DNA for the CDR3 is TGTGCCAGCAGCTGGGCAGGGTTTAAGTCCTACGAGCAGTACTTC. Translating gives CASSWAGFKSYEQYF.

The gene calls are TRBV27 and TRBJ2-2; D might be TRBD2 (7 bases). Between the trimmed V and J ends, which lost 5 bases and 4 bases, there was a span of 14 bases. In germline, CDR1 is MNHEY, CDR2 SMNVEV (reference sequence). CDR3 length: 15 residues. The CDR3 loop reads CASSPKGGRTGELFF. The CDR3 DNA reads TGTGCCAGCAGTCCCAAGGGGGGGCGCACCGGGGAGCTGTTTTTT.

This chain joins TRBV27 and TRBJ2-1; D unresolved. Trimming cost V 7 bases and J 6 bases, with 13 bases left between them. The CDR3 length is 13 residues. Germline values: CDR1 MNHEY, CDR2 SMNVEV (reference sequence). CDR3: CASTPGTINEQFF. CDR3 DNA sequence: TGTGCCAGCACCCCCGGAACTATCAATGAGCAGTTCTTC.

This chain joins TRBV5-8 and TRBJ2-5; 12 bases are shared with TRBD2. V lost 3 bases, J lost 3 bases, and 3 bases stayed unmatched. The CDR3 consists of 15 residues. Germline CDR1 reads SGHTS; CDR2 reads YDEGEE. The CDR3 DNA reads TGTGCCAGCAGCTGGGGACTAGCGGGTGAAGAGACCCAGTACTTC. Translating it yields CASSWGLAGEETQYF.

The genes are TRBV27 and TRBJ1-2, with D possibly TRBD1 on 5 matching bases. With 4 bases removed from V and 2 bases from J, the gap between germline ends came to 11 bases. Germline assignment: CDR1 MNHEY and CDR2 SMNVEV (reference sequence). This CDR3 contains 14 residues. CDR3 sequence reads: CASSWSGANYGYTF. Written as DNA, the CDR3 is TGTGCCAGCAGTTGGTCCGGGGCGAACTATGGCTACACCTTC.

This clone was seen a few times. The chain has TRBV11-2 and TRBJ2-1, with 7 nucleotides matching TRBD2. With 7 bases clipped from V and 4 bases from J, the junction kept 13 bases outside the gene matches. This CDR3 spans 16 amino acids. The V gene's germline CDR1 is SGHAT and CDR2 FQNNGV. The CDR3 DNA is TGTGCCAGCATCGTTAGCGGGTCCCAGGTATACAATGAGCAGTTCTTC. This sequence encodes CASIVSGSQVYNEQFF.

The V gene is TRBV28, the J gene TRBJ2-3, with TRBD2 as a possible D gene (5 bases). The CDR3 spans 17 residues. Trimming left V 6 bases short and J 1 base short, with 20 bases between. CDR1 is MDHEN and CDR2 is SYDVKM in the germline V gene. The CDR3 sequence is CASSSPGLSGGTDTQYF. The CDR3 DNA follows: TGTGCCAGCAGCTCCCCCGGACTTTCCGGGGGCACAGATACGCAGTATTTT.

V usage is TRBV2 and J usage is TRBJ2-7; TRBD1 aligns across 9 bases. CDR1 is SNHLY and CDR2 is FYNNEI in the germline V gene. The CDR3 covers 15 residues. With 6 bases clipped from V and 3 bases from J, the junction kept 9 bases outside the gene matches. Here the CDR3 reads CASSDGGTGLYEQYF. In nucleotides, the CDR3 is TGTGCCAGCAGCGACGGGGGGACAGGGCTCTACGAGCAGTACTTC.

The rearrangement joins TRBV19 to TRBJ1-1, with D unclear. Per germline, CDR1 LNHDA and CDR2 SQIVND (reference sequence). Trimming removed 1 base at V and 4 bases at J, with 13 bases between. This CDR3 is 15 amino acids long. CDR3 residues: CASSIVLARGTEAFF. In DNA form, the CDR3 reads TGTGCCAGTAGTATAGTTCTGGCCCGGGGCACTGAAGCTTTCTTT.

The CDR3 nucleotides are TGCGCCAGCAGCTTGGGGGGCGGGAGAACAGGGTCCTACGAGCAGTACTTC. Translated: CASSLGGGRTGSYEQYF. This chain links TRBV5-1 with TRBJ2-7, with D tentatively TRBD2 (7 bases). This CDR3 is 17 amino acids long. CDR1 and CDR2 (germline): SGHRS, YFSETQ. Deletions cut 0 bases from V and 1 base from J, with 17 bases between.

This rearrangement joins TRBV5-1 to TRBJ2-7; TRBD1 agrees at 7 bases. CDR1 is SGHRS and CDR2 is YFSETQ in the germline V gene. With V trimmed by 4 bases and J by 0 bases, 4 bases remained unmatched. This CDR3 has 14 residues. CDR3 coding DNA: TGCGCCAGCAGCAGGGGACAGAACTCCTACGAGCAGTACTTC. Translation: CASSRGQNSYEQYF.

This chain links TRBV29-1 with TRBJ1-2, with 10 bases matching TRBD1. Germline V gene data show CDR1 as SQVTM and CDR2 as ANQGSEA. CDR3 size: 12 residues. V lost 7 bases and J lost 7; bases outside the gene matches: 6. The CDR3 is CSAPGDRGGYTF. Written as DNA, the CDR3 is TGCAGCGCCCCAGGGGACAGGGGTGGCTACACCTTC.

The gene calls are TRBV7-9 and TRBJ1-2, with D possibly being TRBD1 (5 bases). The CDR3 spans 13 residues. Looked up from germline, CDR1 is SEHNR and CDR2 is FQNEAQ (reference sequence). Trimming removed 6 bases from V and 3 bases from J, with 11 bases in between. DNA of the CDR3: TGTGCCAGCAGGAGAGACAGTGACTATGGCTACACCTTC. As protein: CASRRDSDYGYTF.

This clone was seen once. The V and J genes are TRBV13 and TRBJ2-3; 12 bases line up with TRBD2. V dropped 4 bases and J dropped 4; count of bases not matched to a gene: 6. Germline V gene data show CDR1 as PRHDT and CDR2 as FYEKMQ (reference sequence). The length of the CDR3 is 16 residues. CDR3: CASSSRLAGVSDTQYF. The CDR3 bases are TGTGCCAGCAGCTCAAGACTAGCGGGAGTGTCAGATACGCAGTATTTT. The full variable domain, its missing parts supplied by reference TRBV13 and TRBJ2-3, is AAGVIQSPRHLIKEKRETATLKCYPIPRHDTVYWYQQGPGQDPQFLISFYEKMQSDKGSIPDRFSAQQFSDYHSELNMSSLELGDSALYFCASSSRLAGVSDTQYFGPGTRLTVL.

The genes are TRBV30 and TRBJ2-1, with 10 nucleotides matching TRBD2. CDR1 is GTSNPN, CDR2 SVGIG, per germline (reference sequence). The CDR3 length is 15 residues. The J segment lost 7 bases and the V segment lost 0 bases, leaving 6 bases of the junction unmatched. The CDR3, as DNA: TGTGCCTGGAGTGTAGTGGGACTAGCGAGGAATGAGCAGTTCTTC. Protein sequence: CAWSVVGLARNEQFF.

The gene calls are TRBV27 and TRBJ2-7; TRBD1 agrees at 7 bases. V gave up 6 bases and J gave up 0 bases; unmatched junction bases: 5. Germline V gives CDR1 MNHEY, CDR2 SMNVEV (reference sequence). The length of the CDR3 is 14 residues. As DNA, the CDR3 is TGTGCCAGCAGCCTGACAGGGAACTCCTACGAGCAGTACTTC. It yields the protein CASSLTGNSYEQYF.

This sequence joins TRBV4-1 and TRBJ2-7; D ambiguous. V was pared by 4 bases and J by 3 bases, with 13 bases between. The CDR3 sequence is 14 residues long. Germline V gene lookup returns CDR1 MGHRA and CDR2 YSYEKL. CDR3 residues: CASSLWGSSYEQYF. CDR3 in DNA: TGCGCCAGCAGCCTTTGGGGATCCAGCTACGAGCAGTACTTC.

This rearrangement joins TRBV27 to TRBJ2-1; D gene uncertain. V lost 8 bases and J lost 4, with 3 bases in between. This CDR3 comprises 10 residues. Germline V CDR1 and CDR2: MNHEY, SMNVEV (reference sequence). The DNA for the CDR3 is TGTGCCAGCGGATACAATGAGCAGTTCTTC. It translates to CASGYNEQFF.

The CDR3 region is CASSLGQGVNEQYF. The CDR3 nucleotides read TGTGCCAGCAGCTTGGGACAGGGAGTAAACGAGCAGTACTTC. The chain couples TRBV5-8 to TRBJ2-7; TRBD1 agrees at 7 bases. CDR3 size: 14 residues. Per germline, CDR1 SGHTS and CDR2 YDEGEE. The ends lost 0 bases at V and 5 bases at J; junction bases unmatched: 5.

V gene TRBV6-6 combines with J gene TRBJ1-2, with 7 bases matching TRBD1. Germline V gives CDR1 MNHNY, CDR2 SVGAGI (reference sequence). The CDR3 consists of 16 residues. V shed 5 bases and J 2 bases; nucleotides not matched to a gene: 11. The CDR3 DNA is TGTGCCAGCAGTCTATCTCAGGGGGTATTCAACTATGGCTACACCTTC. Translation gives CASSLSQGVFNYGYTF.

This chain connects TRBV7-9 to TRBJ1-3; perhaps TRBD1 as D (6 bases). Trimming stripped 8 bases from V and 1 base from J, with 15 bases between. Germline V lookup: CDR1 SEHNR, CDR2 FQNEAQ (reference sequence). The CDR3 covers 15 residues. The CDR3 sequence: CASGLTGTSGNTIYF. CDR3 sequence (DNA): TGTGCCAGCGGTCTGACAGGAACTTCTGGAAACACCATATATTTT.

Concerning this clone: One end of the junction does not line up with germline, which may come from a read error. The chain recombines TRBV30 with TRBJ2-7; 7 nucleotides match TRBD2. Per the germline V gene, CDR1 is GTSNPN and CDR2 is SVGIG (reference sequence). CDR3 length: 13 amino acids. CDR3 sequence (DNA): TGTGCCTGGAGTACGAGTTGGGACTACGCGCAGTACTTC. This codes for CAWSTSWDYAQYF.

The chain joins TRBV6-6 to TRBJ2-3; tentatively, D is TRBD2 (6 bases). Germline CDR1 reads MNHNY; CDR2 reads SVGAGI (reference sequence). V was cut by 2 bases and J by 2 bases, with 8 bases left in between. The CDR3 has 14 amino acids. CDR3 sequence reads: CASSYGDFTDTQYF. CDR3 coding DNA: TGTGCCAGCAGTTACGGGGACTTCACAGATACGCAGTATTTT.

The rearrangement links TRBV9 to TRBJ1-2, with D maybe TRBD1 (6 bases). This CDR3 contains 14 residues. Germline V CDR1 and CDR2: SGDLS, YYNGEE. Trimming left V 1 base short and J 8 bases short, with 15 bases between. The CDR3 nucleotides are TGTGCCAGCAGCGTACAGGGGAGTGCTCCCGGCTACACCTTC. Encoded protein: CASSVQGSAPGYTF.

This clone came up once. The junction departs from the called germline gene at one end, perhaps through a read error. The rearrangement joins TRBV29-1 to TRBJ2-3, with 9 bases aligning to TRBD1. CDR1 and CDR2 from the germline V gene are SQVTM and ANQGSEA. The CDR3 loop spans 15 amino acids. CDR3 sequence reads: CSVEGQGIVSDTQYF. The CDR3 coding sequence is TGCAGCGTGGAAGGACAGGGGATTGTATCAGATACGCAGTATTTT.

The chain has TRBV2 and TRBJ1-2, with TRBD1 as a possible D gene (5 bases). Trimming left V 5 bases short and J 4 bases short, with 14 bases between. The germline CDR1 and CDR2 sequences are SNHLY and FYNNEI. This CDR3 is 14 amino acids long. The CDR3 bases are TGTGCCAGCAGTCTTCAGGGAGAGGGCTATGGCTACACCTTC. Its translation is CASSLQGEGYGYTF. Complete variable domain (other parts from reference TRBV2 and TRBJ1-2): EPEVTQTPSHQVTQMGQEVILRCVPISNHLYFYWYRQILGQKVEFLVSFYNNEISEKSEIFDDQFSVERPDGSNFTLKIRSTKLEDSAMYFCASSLQGEGYGYTFGSGTRLTVV.

The gene calls are TRBV19 and TRBJ2-7, with TRBD1 matching over 10 bases. The V segment lost 5 bases and the J segment 3 bases; nucleotides outside the gene matches: 4. The V gene's germline CDR1 is LNHDA and CDR2 SQIVND (reference sequence). The length of the CDR3 is 14 residues. The CDR3 DNA follows: TGTGCCAGTAGTCTCCGGGACAGGGGCTACGAGCAGTACTTC. Its protein is CASSLRDRGYEQYF.